Presented here are 12 T cell receptor beta chains from one specimen sequenced in a study of shared clonotypes between healthy human individuals. Here immunoSEQ multiplex PCR was the method, and the copy in TCRdb shows in-frame clones only, minus some. This table holds about 1.1 million clones, around 78% found once. The sequencing sample was made of memory CD4+ T cells from PBMCs. Subset reported: CD45RA-negative fraction. Receptors were obtained from a man between 18 and 29 years old in good health. Some clones in this sample may be carry-over from other donors' samples.

The V and J genes are TRBV28 and TRBJ1-1; D is undetermined. V was shortened by 7 bases and J by 6 bases, with 18 bases between the two germline ends. Per germline, CDR1 MDHEN and CDR2 SYDVKM. The CDR3 consists of 14 residues. The CDR3 is CASTPPEGRAEAFF. As DNA, the CDR3 is TGTGCCAGCACCCCGCCAGAAGGGAGGGCTGAAGCTTTCTTT.

In regard to this clone: This sequence may be a read error, since a much larger clone differs from it by one base. The chain is built from TRBV30 and TRBJ1-2; possible D gene TRBD1, 5 bases. Germline loops: CDR1 GTSNPN, CDR2 SVGIG (reference sequence). The CDR3 has 13 residues. Trimming pared 3 bases from V and 4 bases from J, leaving 12 bases between. DNA for the CDR3: TGTGCCTGGAGCCGGGGCGCGGGCTATGGCTACACCTTC. It encodes CAWSRGAGYGYTF.

This sequence joins TRBV29-1 and TRBJ2-3, with D possibly TRBD1 on 5 matching bases. Trimming took off 4 bases at V and 5 bases at J, with 16 bases between the two ends. This CDR3 is 14 amino acids long. Germline V gene sequence: CDR1 SQVTM, CDR2 ANQGSEA. CDR3 loop: CSVAQDPQGDTQYF. Here the CDR3 DNA reads TGCAGCGTTGCACAGGACCCTCAGGGAGATACGCAGTATTTT.

The J gene is TRBJ1-3, the V gene TRBV11-2; D unresolved. Germline V lookup: CDR1 SGHAT, CDR2 FQNNGV. The ends were cut back, 2 bases at V and 0 bases at J, with 8 bases in the middle. This CDR3 is 15 amino acids long. Here the CDR3 DNA reads TGTGCCAGCAGCTTAAACAGACCCTCTGGAAACACCATATATTTT. Encoded protein: CASSLNRPSGNTIYF.

The chain couples TRBV5-1 to TRBJ2-5; 8 bases align to TRBD1. From germline, CDR1 is SGHRS and CDR2 YFSETQ. V trimming: 4 bases; J trimming: 5 bases; junction bases outside the gene matches: 10. This CDR3 contains 15 residues. The CDR3 protein is CASSDGQGHGETQYF. CDR3 bases: TGCGCCAGCAGCGACGGACAGGGCCATGGGGAGACCCAGTACTTC.

The rearrangement uses TRBV7-8 and TRBJ1-2; tentative D call: TRBD1 (6 bases). Looked up from germline, CDR1 is SGHVS and CDR2 is FQNEAQ. V lost 2 bases and J lost 8, with 18 bases in between. The CDR3 contains 15 residues. The CDR3 protein is CASSLMGQPLRGYTF. The CDR3 DNA is TGTGCCAGCAGCTTAATGGGACAACCTCTGAGGGGCTACACCTTC.

This chain uses TRBV18 with TRBJ2-2, with 8 bases that match TRBD1. This CDR3 is 16 amino acids long. V lost 6 bases and J lost 4; bases outside the gene matches: 10. CDR1 is KGHSH, CDR2 LQKENI, per germline. CDR3 sequence reads: CASSPQTGEITGELFF. CDR3 nucleotide sequence: TGTGCCAGCTCGCCTCAGACAGGGGAGATCACCGGGGAGCTGTTTTTT.

The V gene is TRBV5-4, the J gene TRBJ2-3; maybe TRBD2 (6 bases). Germline V lookup: CDR1 SGHNT, CDR2 YYREEE (reference sequence). The CDR3 extends over 14 amino acids. The ends were cut back, 6 bases at V and 6 bases at J, with 17 bases in the middle. CDR3 in DNA: TGTGCCAGCACCGCTGGGGGGAGCGGGGATACGCAGTATTTT. Translating it yields CASTAGGSGDTQYF.

V gene TRBV7-2 combines with J gene TRBJ2-5, with D tentatively TRBD2 (7 bases). V lost 1 base and J 5 bases, leaving 14 bases between the germline ends. The CDR3 has 15 amino acids. CDR1 and CDR2 from the germline V gene are SGHTA and FQGNSA. The CDR3, as DNA: TGTGCCAGCAGCTTAGGCGCGGGGGCGGGGGAGACCCAGTACTTC. Translating gives CASSLGAGAGETQYF. Full variable domain (rest looked up from reference TRBV7-2 and TRBJ2-5): GAGVSQSPSNKVTEKGKDVELRCDPISGHTALYWYRQSLGQGLEFLIYFQGNSAPDKSGLPSDRFSAERTGGSVSTLTIQRTQQEDSAVYLCASSLGAGAGETQYFGPGTRLLVL.

The chain has TRBV19 and TRBJ2-3; 7 bases fit TRBD2. The CDR3 spans 16 residues. V shed 6 bases, J shed 10 bases, and the junction held 19 bases outside the gene matches. The V gene's germline CDR1 is LNHDA and CDR2 SQIVND (reference sequence). CDR3 DNA sequence: TGTGCCAGTAGCCCCCAATCGGCGGGAGAGTGGGGAGCGCAGTATTTT. Encoded protein: CASSPQSAGEWGAQYF.

The CDR3 here is CASRPLPNNEQFF. The CDR3 bases are TGTGCCAGCAGACCCCTCCCAAACAATGAGCAGTTCTTC. This chain links TRBV6-5 with TRBJ2-1; D ambiguous. This CDR3 is 13 amino acids long. CDR1 is MNHEY, CDR2 SVGAGI, per germline. Trimming took 6 bases from V and 5 from J, leaving 11 bases between them.

The genes are TRBV28 and TRBJ1-5; D not resolved. The germline CDR1 and CDR2 sequences are MDHEN and SYDVKM. This CDR3 is 15 amino acids long. Trimming shortened V by 7 bases and J by 3 bases, and 16 bases separated the two germline ends. CDR3 sequence: CASTPTEGLNQPQHF. The CDR3 nucleotides read TGTGCCAGCACGCCCACGGAGGGTCTCAATCAGCCCCAGCATTTT.